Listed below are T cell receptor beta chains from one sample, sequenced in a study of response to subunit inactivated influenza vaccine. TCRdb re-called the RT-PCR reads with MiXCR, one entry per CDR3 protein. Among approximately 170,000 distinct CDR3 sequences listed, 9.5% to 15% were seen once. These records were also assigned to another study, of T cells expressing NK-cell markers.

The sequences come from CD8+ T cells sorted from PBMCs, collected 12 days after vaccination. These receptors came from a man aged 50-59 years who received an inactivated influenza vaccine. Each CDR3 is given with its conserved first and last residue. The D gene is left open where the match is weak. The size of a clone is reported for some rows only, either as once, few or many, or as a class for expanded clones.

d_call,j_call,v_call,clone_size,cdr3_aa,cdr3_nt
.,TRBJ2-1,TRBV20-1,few,CSAIPDSISYNEQFF,TGCAGTGCTATCCCGGACAGTATCTCCTACAATGAGCAGTTCTTC
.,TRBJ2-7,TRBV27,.,CASSLQGGVGEQYF,TGTGCCAGCAGTCTCCAGGGGGGAGTGGGGGAGCAGTACTTC
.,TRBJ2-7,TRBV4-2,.,CASSRRDDYEQYF,TGTGCCAGCAGCCGTAGGGATGACTACGAGCAGTACTTC
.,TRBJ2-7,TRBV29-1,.,CSVEDLSYEQYF,TGCAGCGTTGAAGATCTGTCCTACGAGCAGTACTTC
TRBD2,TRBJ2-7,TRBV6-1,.,CASSELVAGGPEQYF,TGTGCCAGCAGTGAATTGGTGGCGGGAGGGCCCGAGCAGTACTTC
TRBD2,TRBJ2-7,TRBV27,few,CASSLLSAGVPYEQYF,TGTGCCAGCAGTTTATTGTCAGCGGGAGTGCCCTACGAGCAGTACTTC
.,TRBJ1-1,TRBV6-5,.,CASSYSRGNTEAFF,TGTGCCAGCAGTTACTCCCGAGGAAACACTGAAGCTTTCTTT
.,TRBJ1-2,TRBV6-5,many,CASSYSTGGAGYTF,TGTGCCAGCAGTTACTCGACGGGAGGGGCGGGCTACACCTTC
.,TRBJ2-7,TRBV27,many,CATSPHHLHYEQYF,TGTGCCACCAGCCCGCACCACCTGCACTACGAGCAGTACTTC
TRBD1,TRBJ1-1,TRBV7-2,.,CASSFGTVTEVFF,TGTGCCAGCAGCTTTGGGACAGTCACTGAAGTTTTCTTT
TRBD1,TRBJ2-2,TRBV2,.,CASILTGGWTGELFF,TGTGCCAGCATCTTGACAGGGGGCTGGACCGGGGAGCTGTTTTTT
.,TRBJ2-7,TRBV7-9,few,CASSLGLGLSYEQYF,TGTGCCAGCAGCTTAGGTTTAGGCCTGTCCTACGAGCAGTACTTC
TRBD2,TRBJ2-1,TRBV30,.,CAWSFGAGVTEQFF,TGTGCCTGGAGTTTCGGTGCGGGAGTCACCGAGCAGTTCTTC
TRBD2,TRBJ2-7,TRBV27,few,CASSLSGGGSYEQYF,TGTGCCAGCAGCCTTAGCGGGGGAGGCTCCTACGAGCAGTACTTC
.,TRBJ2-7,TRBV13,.,CASTFSPTQADEQYF,TGTGCCAGCACCTTCAGTCCAACTCAAGCGGACGAGCAGTACTTC
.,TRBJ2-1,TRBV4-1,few,CASSQGGLLNEQFF,TGCGCCAGCAGCCAAGGGGGGCTGCTAAATGAGCAGTTCTTC
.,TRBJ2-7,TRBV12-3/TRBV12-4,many,CASSPGLNYEQYF,TGTGCCAGCAGCCCGGGACTGAACTACGAGCAGTACTTC
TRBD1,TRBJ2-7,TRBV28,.,CASSSSGTGIYEQYF,TGTGCCAGCAGTTCGTCCGGGACAGGGATCTACGAGCAGTACTTC
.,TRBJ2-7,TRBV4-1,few,CASSQGAGVLEQYF,TGCGCCAGCAGCCAAGGGGCAGGGGTTCTTGAGCAGTACTTC
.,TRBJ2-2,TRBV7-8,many,CASSTDVPAGELFF,TGTGCCAGCAGCACAGACGTCCCCGCCGGGGAGCTGTTTTTT
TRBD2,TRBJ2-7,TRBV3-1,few,CASSQGLAGHEQYF,TGTGCCAGCAGCCAGGGACTAGCGGGCCACGAGCAGTACTTC
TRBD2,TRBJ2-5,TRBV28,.,CASSPAGAHETQYF,TGTGCCAGCAGCCCAGCGGGAGCTCACGAGACCCAGTACTTC
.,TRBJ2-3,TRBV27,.,CASTLSGPPDTQYF,TGTGCCAGCACCTTGAGCGGGCCCCCAGATACGCAGTATTTT
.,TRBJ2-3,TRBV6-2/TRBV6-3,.,CASSSELRGTDTQYF,TGTGCCAGCAGTTCCGAGCTTAGGGGCACAGATACGCAGTATTTT
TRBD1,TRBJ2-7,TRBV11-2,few,CASSFGTGGFYEQYF,TGTGCCAGCAGCTTCGGGACAGGGGGCTTCTACGAGCAGTACTTC
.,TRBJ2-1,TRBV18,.,CASSPSHGELMQFF,TGTGCCAGCTCACCATCACACGGGGAGCTGATGCAGTTCTTC
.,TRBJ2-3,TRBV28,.,CASRPFTGEATDTQYF,TGTGCCAGCAGGCCTTTTACGGGGGAGGCGACAGATACGCAGTATTTT
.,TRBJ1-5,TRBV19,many,CASSRVQFGSNQPQHF,TGTGCCAGTAGTAGGGTGCAGTTTGGAAGCAATCAGCCCCAGCATTTT
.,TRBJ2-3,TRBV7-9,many,CASNPVQRTPSTDTQYF,TGTGCCAGCAACCCGGTTCAGCGAACCCCTAGCACAGATACGCAGTATTTT
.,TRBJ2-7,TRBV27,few,CASSPSTGTYEQYF,TGTGCCAGCAGCCCGTCGACTGGCACCTACGAGCAGTACTTC
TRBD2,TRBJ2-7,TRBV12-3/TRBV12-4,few,CASSFGGVGEQYF,TGTGCCAGCAGTTTCGGGGGGGTCGGCGAGCAGTACTTC
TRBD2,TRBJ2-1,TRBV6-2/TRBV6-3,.,CASSPGTSGRGKEFF,TGTGCCAGCAGTCCAGGGACTAGCGGGAGGGGAAAGGAGTTCTTC
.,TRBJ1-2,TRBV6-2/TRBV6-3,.,CASSYQGYGYTF,TGTGCCAGCAGTTATCAAGGCTATGGCTACACCTTC
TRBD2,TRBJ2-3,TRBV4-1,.,CASSAGGGIDTQYF,TGCGCCAGCAGTGCGGGGGGAGGTATAGATACGCAGTATTTT
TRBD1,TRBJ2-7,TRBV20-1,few,CSARGLRDSSYEQYF,TGCAGTGCTAGAGGTCTCCGGGACAGCTCCTACGAGCAGTACTTC
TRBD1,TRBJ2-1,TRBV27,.,CASSVLGTGEGNEQFF,TGTGCCAGCAGTGTCCTTGGGACAGGGGAGGGCAATGAGCAGTTCTTC
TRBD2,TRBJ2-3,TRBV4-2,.,CASSQGGGGSSADTQYF,TGTGCCAGCAGCCAAGGGGGCGGCGGGAGCTCCGCAGATACGCAGTATTTT
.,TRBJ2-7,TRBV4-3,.,CASSQDPTGFYEQYF,TGCGCCAGCAGCCAAGATCCGACGGGGTTCTACGAGCAGTACTTC
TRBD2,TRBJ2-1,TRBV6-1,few,CASNQLAGGLGEQFF,TGTGCCAGCAATCAACTAGCGGGGGGGCTGGGTGAGCAGTTCTTC
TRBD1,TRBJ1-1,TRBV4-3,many,CASSGGQGYTEAFF,TGCGCCAGCAGCGGTGGACAGGGGTACACTGAAGCTTTCTTT
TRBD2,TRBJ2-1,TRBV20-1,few,CSASGKVSSYNEQFF,TGCAGTGCCAGCGGGAAGGTGAGCTCCTACAATGAGCAGTTCTTC
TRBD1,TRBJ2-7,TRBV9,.,CASSVGSGTGPYEQYF,TGTGCCAGCAGCGTAGGCTCCGGGACAGGCCCCTACGAGCAGTACTTC
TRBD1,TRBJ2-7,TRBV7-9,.,CASTTGVPSYEQYF,TGTGCCAGCACTACAGGGGTCCCATCCTACGAGCAGTACTTC
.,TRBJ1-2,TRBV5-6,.,CASSSRGYGYGYTF,TGTGCCAGCAGCAGCAGAGGATATGGCTATGGCTACACCTTC
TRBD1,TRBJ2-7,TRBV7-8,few,CASSLMGTDHYEQYF,TGTGCCAGCAGCTTAATGGGGACAGATCACTACGAGCAGTACTTC
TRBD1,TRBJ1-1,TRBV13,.,CASSLGDQDRDHTEAFF,TGTGCCAGCAGCTTAGGAGATCAGGACAGGGATCACACTGAAGCTTTCTTT
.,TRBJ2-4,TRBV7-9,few,CASSINADPAKNIQYF,TGTGCCAGCAGCATAAATGCGGACCCGGCCAAAAACATTCAGTACTTC
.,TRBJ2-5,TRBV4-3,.,CASSQDWHPMWTQYF,TGCGCCAGCAGCCAAGATTGGCATCCCATGTGGACCCAGTACTTC
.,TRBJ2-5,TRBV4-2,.,CASSQGDSQETQYF,TGTGCCAGCAGCCAAGGTGACAGCCAAGAGACCCAGTACTTC